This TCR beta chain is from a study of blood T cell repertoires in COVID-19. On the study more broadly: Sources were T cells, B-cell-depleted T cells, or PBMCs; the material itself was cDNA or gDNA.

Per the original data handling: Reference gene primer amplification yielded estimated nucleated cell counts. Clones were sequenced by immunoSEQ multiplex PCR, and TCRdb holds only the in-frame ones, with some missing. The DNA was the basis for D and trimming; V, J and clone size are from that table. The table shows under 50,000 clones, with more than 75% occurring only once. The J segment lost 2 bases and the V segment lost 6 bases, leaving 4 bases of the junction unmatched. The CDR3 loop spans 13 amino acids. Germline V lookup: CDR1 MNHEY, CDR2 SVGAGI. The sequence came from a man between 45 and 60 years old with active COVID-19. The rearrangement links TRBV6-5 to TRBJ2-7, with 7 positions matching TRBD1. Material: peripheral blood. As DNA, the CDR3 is TGTGCCAGCAGCCCAGACAGGGCCTACGAGCAGTACTTC. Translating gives CASSPDRAYEQYF.